The following is a TCR beta chain sequence with its context. In the original workflow: Amplification from reference gene primers served as the basis for estimated nucleated cell counts. Libraries were prepared by immunoSEQ multiplex PCR; TCRdb keeps only in-frame clonotypes and omits some of them. That table supplies the V and J calls and clone size; D and trimming were determined from the DNA. Among some 190,000 clones listed, just over 85% were seen once. The data were taken from a study of blood T cell repertoires in COVID-19. About the research overall: There were acute and convalescent COVID-19 samples, and they came from the United States, Italy and Spain. In each case, the material was cDNA or gDNA derived from T cells, B-cell-depleted T cells, or PBMCs.

The source of this sequence is a young man with active or convalescent COVID-19. What was sequenced was peripheral blood.

The DNA of the CDR3 is TGTGCCAGCAGTGTACCTAACCCCGGGGAGCTGTTTTTT. Translation: CASSVPNPGELFF. The rearrangement uses TRBV6-1 and TRBJ2-2, with D hard to call. The CDR3 loop spans 13 amino acids. Trimming shortened V by 4 bases and J by 6 bases, and 9 bases separated the two germline ends. Germline CDR1 and CDR2: MNHNS and SASEGT.